This TCR beta chain was recorded in a study of blood T cell repertoires in COVID-19 (dated by TCRdb to 2020 to 2022). For context, the study as a whole: Samples from collaborators originated in the United States, Italy and Spain and spanned both the acute and convalescent phases of COVID-19. The samples were drawn from two sources: the first 160 participants of the ongoing ImmuneRACE study, and fewer than 1,500 subjects contributed by 6 global collaborators. Where available, HLA class I and class II types were obtained from metadata supplied by the sample provider rather than from assay-based typing. The prospective study material was composed of cDNA or gDNA derived from T cells, B-cell-depleted T cells, or PBMCs. A de-identified subject ID, COVID-19 status, age in years and sex were almost always included in the sample metadata. Subjects who had been exposed to COVID-19, were actively infected with it, or had recovered from it provided the deeply sampled blood TCRbeta repertoires that made up the dataset. The repertoires were released in a freely available public database intended as a resource for research on the immune response to SARS-CoV-2. General conclusions and limits of the study: The quantity of clinical and demographic metadata differed by source and by participant and was supplied without curation.

TCRbeta CDR3 regions were amplified from genomic DNA by means of the immunoSEQ Assay, a bias-controlled multiplex PCR. On the study's bioinformatics: The number of nucleated cells in each sample was estimated by amplification of reference gene primers within the assay. To quantify the absolute abundance of each unique TCRbeta CDR3 rearrangement, sequence reads were collapsed and filtered. For each sample, productive Simpson clonality was calculated as the square root of Simpson's diversity index over productive rearrangements. Imported from immuneACCESS, the table was reduced by TCRdb to in-frame sequences with V and J called. These copies leave out some clones; in studies compared against another copy, an unresolved V gene accounts for under half, and the cause of the remainder is not known. V, J and clone size derive from that table, while D and trimming were established from the DNA sequence. This sample is represented by approximately 240,000 clones; about 85% of them were singletons. The top ten clones comprise approximately 12% of the sample.

At the junction V is shortened by 3 bases and J by 4 bases, with 10 bases in between. The cysteine opens and the phenylalanine closes a CDR3 of 13 amino acids. The DNA shown is the 39-base CDR3, in frame from base 1. Only one count was recorded for this clone. The clone's antigen remains unknown. Per-base qualities were not stored, and no clone one base away is much larger. A second Seattle source provided samples from volunteer blood donors who had recovered from COVID-19. The collaborating institutions used their own protocols to collect whole blood in K2EDTA tubes. Collaborator samples were shipped for TCRbeta analysis as frozen whole blood, isolated PBMCs, or DNA extracted from either sample type.

Sample: peripheral blood. The TCR was taken from a woman between 18 and 30 years old who had recovered from COVID-19. The sequence is built from TRBV12-3 or TRBV12-4 and TRBJ2-7; confidence is insufficient to name the D gene. The nucleotide sequence reads as follows: TGTGCCAGCAGTTTTATTGGAGCTTACGAGCAGTACTTC. Translated, this gives CASSFIGAYEQYF.